The T cell receptor (beta chain) described here comes from a study of brain metastases from non-small cell lung cancer. This clone was found once. Germline CDR1 reads LNHDA; CDR2 reads SQIVND (reference sequence). J gave up 8 bases and V 5 bases, and 15 bases lay outside the gene matches. The CDR3 totals 16 residues. Repertoires were generated with immunoSEQ multiplex PCR, while TCRdb's copy carries only in-frame clones and drops some. The profile shows fewer than 3,000 clones, about four fifths of them singletons. The clonotype comes from a donor aged 40 or over with non-small cell lung cancer. The sample taken for sequencing was primary lung tumor tissue. V and J are TRBV19 and TRBJ2-3; 8 positions match TRBD1. CDR3 DNA sequence: TGTGCCAGTAGTGTCCCCGGGACAGGCTCCCTAGGTACGCAGTATTTT. Its translation is CASSVPGTGSLGTQYF.